The present TCR beta chain was sequenced within a study of T cell changes during pregnancy in multiple sclerosis. Clones were sequenced by immunoSEQ multiplex PCR, and TCRdb holds only the in-frame ones, with some missing. The sample has about 36,000 clones; 80% to 95% are singletons. In germline, CDR1 is SGHAT, CDR2 FQNNGV. The CDR3 sequence is 15 residues long. The ends lost 3 bases at V and 0 bases at J; junction bases unmatched: 2. The clonotype originates from a female donor with multiple sclerosis, enrolled in a pregnancy study. The genes are TRBV11-2 and TRBJ2-1, with 7 bases lining up with TRBD2. Sequencing input: PBMCs (not recorded whether the cells were cultured). The chain's CDR3 is CASSFAGVSYNEQFF. CDR3 DNA: TGTGCCAGCAGCTTCGCGGGAGTCTCCTACAATGAGCAGTTCTTC. Complete variable domain (other parts from reference TRBV11-2 and TRBJ2-1): EAGVAQSPRYKIIEKRQSVAFWCNPISGHATLYWYQQILGQGPKLLIQFQNNGVVDDSQLPKDRFSAERLKGVDSTLKIQPAKLEDSAVYLCASSFAGVSYNEQFFGPGTRLTVL.